The present T cell receptor (beta chain) was sequenced within a study of OX40 agonist ivuxolimab in advanced cancers. Study background: Three dose-escalation patients had partial responses: one with hepatocellular carcinoma and two with cutaneous melanoma. Overall study findings and caveats: Partial responders at 0.1-3.0 mg/kg had among the lowest clonal expansion. The authors also found low normalized T-cell clonal expansion in some nonresponders.

The CDR3 spans 16 residues. Germline loops: CDR1 SGHTA, CDR2 FQGTGA. Trimming pared 2 bases from V and 1 base from J, leaving 13 bases between. For this clone: Its specificity is not known.

Some clones are missing from TCRdb's copy, which holds only in-frame ones; the method was immunoSEQ multiplex PCR. Here the sample spans 65,000 to 95,000 clones, about 90% being singletons. The rearrangement uses TRBV7-3 and TRBJ2-3, with D possibly TRBD1 on 5 matching bases. Sequencing used CD4+ or CD8+ T cells sorted from blood, obtained in a trial of the OX40 agonist ivuxolimab. The TCR originated in an adult with an advanced solid tumor such as melanoma, head and neck, liver or kidney cancer. Here the CDR3 DNA reads TGTGCCAGCAGCTTAGGCCGTGACAGACGCACAGATACGCAGTATTTT. It encodes CASSLGRDRRTDTQYF.